This T cell receptor beta chain was obtained from a study of T cell repertoires in cytomegalovirus infection (dated by TCRdb to between 2018 and 2021). The study in broad terms: The peptide stimulations were aimed at well-studied HLA-B-restricted epitopes as well as recently identified HLA-C-restricted CMV epitopes, whose presentation resists viral immunomodulation. Because public TCR beta signatures pointed to carriage of CMV infection together with the matching HLA type, the HLA type of each donor mattered for the analysis. What the authors observed across the whole study: In both this cohort and an independent roughly 330-donor cohort, the cumulative frequency of public TCR beta family members distinguished carriers of CMV infection plus the relevant HLA type. The ex vivo response was dominated by HLA-C-restricted CMV-specific TCR beta clonotypes, which also provided the single most frequent clonotype in two of eight donors.

The CDR3 has 18 amino acids, counting the end cysteine and phenylalanine. The entry retains the CDR3 DNA only, 54 bases that are in frame from base 1. Cut back by 1 base and 3 bases, the V and J ends lie 22 bases apart. The germline V gene encodes CDR1 SGHVT and CDR2 SQSDAQ. In the paper's terms, the treatment or condition label means: in vitro stimulation with specific CMV peptide epitopes to enrich CMV-specific T cells. This clonotype occurred a few times. It has no known antigen specificity. No much larger clonotype is one base removed from it; base qualities were not supplied. The listed sequencing device is Illumina HiSeq 1500. TCRdb reprocessed the public reads (quality trimming at Q25 with fastp, clone calling with MiXCR) and kept in-frame beta chains. All rows with the same CDR3 protein become a single entry with the most common DNA and genes. Present in this sample are 570,000 or so distinct CDR3 sequences, over 35% of which were seen just once. The ten largest clones add up to 48% of the sample.

Rearrangement joined TRBV7-4 to TRBJ2-7; TRBD2 is a possible D gene, resting on 5 matching bases. The material was cultured PBMCs, obtained from culture after CMV antigen stimulation. This receptor was taken from a human donor in good health (CMV status not recorded). Some clones in this sample may be carry-over from other donors' samples. The CDR3 protein: CASSLGGLEGELFYEQYF. The DNA reads as follows: TGTGCCAGCAGCTTAGGGGGTCTCGAGGGAGAGTTATTCTACGAGCAGTACTTC.